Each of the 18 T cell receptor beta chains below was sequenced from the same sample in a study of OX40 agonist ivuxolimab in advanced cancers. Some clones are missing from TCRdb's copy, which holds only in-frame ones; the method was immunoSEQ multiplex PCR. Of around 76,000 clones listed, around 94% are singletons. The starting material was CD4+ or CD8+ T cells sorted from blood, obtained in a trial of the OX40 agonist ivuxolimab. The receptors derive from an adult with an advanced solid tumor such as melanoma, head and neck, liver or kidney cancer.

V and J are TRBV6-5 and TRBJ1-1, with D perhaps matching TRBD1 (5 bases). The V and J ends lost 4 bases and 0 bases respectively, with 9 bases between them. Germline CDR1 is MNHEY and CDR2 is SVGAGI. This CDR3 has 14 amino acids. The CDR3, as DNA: TGTGCCAGCAGTTTGACAGAAGTGAACACTGAAGCTTTCTTT. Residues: CASSLTEVNTEAFF.

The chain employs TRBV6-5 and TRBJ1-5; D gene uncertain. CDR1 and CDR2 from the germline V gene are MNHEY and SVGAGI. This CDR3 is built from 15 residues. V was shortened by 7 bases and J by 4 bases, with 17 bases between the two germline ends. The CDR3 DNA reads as TGTGCCAGCACCTCGCCGGGGATCTTAAATCAGCCCCAGCATTTT. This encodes CASTSPGILNQPQHF.

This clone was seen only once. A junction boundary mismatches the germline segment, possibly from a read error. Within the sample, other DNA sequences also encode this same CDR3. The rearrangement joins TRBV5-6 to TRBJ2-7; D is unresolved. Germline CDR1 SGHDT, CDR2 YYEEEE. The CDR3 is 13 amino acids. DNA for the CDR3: TGCGCCAGCAGCTTGGGCAACTCCTACGAGCAGTACTTC. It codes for CASSLGNSYEQYF.

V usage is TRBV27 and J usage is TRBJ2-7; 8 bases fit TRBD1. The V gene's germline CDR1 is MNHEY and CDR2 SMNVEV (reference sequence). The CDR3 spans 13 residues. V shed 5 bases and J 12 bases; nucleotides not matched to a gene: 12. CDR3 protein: CASSLWDRRRVYF. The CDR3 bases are TGTGCCAGCAGTCTATGGGACAGGCGGAGGGTGTACTTC.

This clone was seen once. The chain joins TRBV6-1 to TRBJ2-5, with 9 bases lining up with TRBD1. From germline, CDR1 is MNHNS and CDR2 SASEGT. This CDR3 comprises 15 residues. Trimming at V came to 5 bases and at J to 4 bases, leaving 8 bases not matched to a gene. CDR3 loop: CASSITGGWGETQYF. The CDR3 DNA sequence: TGTGCCAGCAGTATTACAGGGGGCTGGGGAGAGACCCAGTACTTC.

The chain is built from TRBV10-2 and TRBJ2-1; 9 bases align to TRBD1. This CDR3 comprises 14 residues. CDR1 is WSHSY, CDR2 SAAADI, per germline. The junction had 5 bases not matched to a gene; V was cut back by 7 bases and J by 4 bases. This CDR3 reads CASMGDREYNEQFF. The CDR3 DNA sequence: TGCGCCAGCATGGGGGACAGGGAATACAATGAGCAGTTCTTC.

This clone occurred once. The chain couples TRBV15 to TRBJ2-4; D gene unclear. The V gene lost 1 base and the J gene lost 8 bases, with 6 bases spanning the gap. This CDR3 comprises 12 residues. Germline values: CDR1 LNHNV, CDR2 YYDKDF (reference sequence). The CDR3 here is CATSRAQDIQYF. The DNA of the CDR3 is TGTGCCACCAGCAGAGCGCAGGACATTCAGTACTTC.

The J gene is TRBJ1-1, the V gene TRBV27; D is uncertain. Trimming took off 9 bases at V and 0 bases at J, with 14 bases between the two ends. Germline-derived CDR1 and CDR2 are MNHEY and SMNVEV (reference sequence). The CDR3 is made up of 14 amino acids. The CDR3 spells CASQISGLNTEAFF. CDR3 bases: TGTGCCAGTCAAATTTCGGGTCTGAACACTGAAGCTTTCTTT.

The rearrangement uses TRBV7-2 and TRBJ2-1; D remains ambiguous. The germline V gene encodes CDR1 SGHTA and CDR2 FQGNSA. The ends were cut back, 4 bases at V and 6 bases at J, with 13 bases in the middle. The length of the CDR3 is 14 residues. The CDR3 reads CASSSLTPPNEQFF. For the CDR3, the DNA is TGTGCCAGCAGCTCTCTGACTCCCCCCAATGAGCAGTTCTTC.

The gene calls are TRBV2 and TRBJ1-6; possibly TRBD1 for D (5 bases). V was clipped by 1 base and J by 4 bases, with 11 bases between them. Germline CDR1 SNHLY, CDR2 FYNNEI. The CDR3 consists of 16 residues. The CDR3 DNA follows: TGTGCCAGCAGTGAAGAGACAGAACGATATAATTCACCCCTCCACTTT. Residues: CASSEETERYNSPLHF.

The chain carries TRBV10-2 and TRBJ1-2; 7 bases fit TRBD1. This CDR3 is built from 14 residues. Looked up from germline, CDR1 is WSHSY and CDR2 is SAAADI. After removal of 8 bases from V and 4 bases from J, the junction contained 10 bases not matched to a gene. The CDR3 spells CASQPAGTAYGYTF. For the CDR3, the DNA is TGCGCCAGCCAGCCCGCCGGGACAGCCTATGGCTACACCTTC.

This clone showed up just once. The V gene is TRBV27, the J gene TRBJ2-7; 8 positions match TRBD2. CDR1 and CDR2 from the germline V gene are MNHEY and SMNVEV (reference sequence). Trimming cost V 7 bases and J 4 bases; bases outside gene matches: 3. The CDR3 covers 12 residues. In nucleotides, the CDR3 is TGTGCCAGCACCGGGAGGGGGTACGAGCAGTACTTC. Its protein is CASTGRGYEQYF.

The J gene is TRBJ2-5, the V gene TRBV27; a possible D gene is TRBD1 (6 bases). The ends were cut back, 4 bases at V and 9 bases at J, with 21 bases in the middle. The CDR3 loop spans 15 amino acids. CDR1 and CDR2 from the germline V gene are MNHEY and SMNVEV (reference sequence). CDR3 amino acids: CASSSIPPGQGPQYF. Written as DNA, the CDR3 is TGTGCCAGCAGTTCCATACCCCCGGGACAAGGGCCCCAGTACTTC.

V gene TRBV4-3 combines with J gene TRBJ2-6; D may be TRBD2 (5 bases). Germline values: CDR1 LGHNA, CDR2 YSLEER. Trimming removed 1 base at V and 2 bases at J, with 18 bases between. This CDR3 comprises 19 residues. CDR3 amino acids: CASSQAGNRIVTGANVLTF. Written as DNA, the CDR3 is TGCGCCAGCAGCCAAGCGGGGAACAGAATCGTCACTGGGGCCAACGTCCTGACTTTC.

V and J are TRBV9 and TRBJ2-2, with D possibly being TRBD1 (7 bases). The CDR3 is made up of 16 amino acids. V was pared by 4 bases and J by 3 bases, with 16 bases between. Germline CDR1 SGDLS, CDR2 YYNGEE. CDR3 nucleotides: TGTGCCAGCAGCCCGCGGGACAGCCAAGACACCGGGGAGCTGTTTTTT. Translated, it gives CASSPRDSQDTGELFF.

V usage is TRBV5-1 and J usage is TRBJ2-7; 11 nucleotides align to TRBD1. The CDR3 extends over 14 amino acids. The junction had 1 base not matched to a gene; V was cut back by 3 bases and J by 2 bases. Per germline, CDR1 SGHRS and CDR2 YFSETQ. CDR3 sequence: CASSSGQGAYEQYF. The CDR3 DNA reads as TGCGCCAGCAGCTCGGGACAGGGGGCCTACGAGCAGTACTTC.

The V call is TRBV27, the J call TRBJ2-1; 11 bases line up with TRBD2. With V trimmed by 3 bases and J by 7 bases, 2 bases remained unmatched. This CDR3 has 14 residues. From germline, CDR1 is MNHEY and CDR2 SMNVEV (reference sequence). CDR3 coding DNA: TGTGCCAGCAGTTTCCTAGCGGGAGGTAATGAGCAGTTCTTC. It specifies CASSFLAGGNEQFF.

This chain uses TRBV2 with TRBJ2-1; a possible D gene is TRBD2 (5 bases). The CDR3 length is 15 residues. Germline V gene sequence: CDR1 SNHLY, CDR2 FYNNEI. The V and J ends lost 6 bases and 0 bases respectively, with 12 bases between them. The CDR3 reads CASRDYTGSYNEQFF. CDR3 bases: TGTGCCAGCAGAGACTATACCGGCTCCTACAATGAGCAGTTCTTC.